The entry that follows covers one T cell receptor (beta chain) sequence. This clone has only one observation. The specificity of this receptor is unknown. Base qualities are not provided; no much larger clone lies one nucleotide away. The data are from a study of shared clonotypes between healthy human individuals (dated by TCRdb to about 2020). Looking at the study overall: The cohort comprised a couple of women and a few men aged 18 to 49 years. Between about 0.85 and 9.5 billion PBMCs per donor were obtained by leukapheresis. To increase sequencing depth and limit assay-specific biases, different laboratories used diverse techniques to prepare libraries and sequence TCR repertoires. Per donor, three plates each were used for CD4 naive and CD4 memory, two for CD8 naive, and one for CD8 memory. Blood TCR repertoires of roughly five healthy adults were deeply sequenced to estimate repertoire size and the extent of clonotype sharing between individuals. Study-level results and caveats: Naive subsets generally had larger estimated clonotype richness than memory subsets did. Based on pairwise subsampling, the degree of clonotype sharing among donors was expected to be affected by sequencing depth. When a few donors were compared, the shared fraction of clonotypes was roughly 4.8% for naive CD4, 3.5% to 4% for naive CD8, 2.3% for memory CD4, and less than 0.5% for memory CD8. Sampling was restricted to blood, and TCR repertoires in tissues likely differ from the TCR repertoires found in blood. Incomplete sequencing was indicated by rarefaction of sorted-subset datasets, despite the large sequencing depth. Higher generation probabilities were observed for clonotypes shared by all four sorted-subset donors than for non-shared clonotypes. Because the study included a small number of donors, the genetic and exposure-history diversity represented was limited.

CD8 naive samples consisted of CD45RO-negative cells that were positively selected for CCR7, yielding a CD45RA+CCR7+ population without TemRA cells. Healthy HIV-negative adults with no recently reported acute infections or vaccinations were included as donors. Every donor was a Caucasian adult living in Nashville, Tennessee, USA. After blood collection by leukapheresis, PBMCs were isolated using Ficoll-Histopaque density gradient centrifugation and then cryopreserved in the vapor phase of liquid nitrogen. Analytical flow cytometry was used to check the purity and quantity of every magnetically sorted T cell population. Genomic DNA was isolated from each sorted fraction and quantified by UV absorbance on a Nanodrop 2000c. V loses 6 bases, J loses 0 bases, and the germline ends lie 6 bases apart. CDR1 MNHEY and CDR2 SVGAGI are derived from the germline V gene. The CDR3 runs 13 amino acids, cysteine and phenylalanine included. The kept DNA is CDR3 alone, 39 bases in frame from the first base.

Using the deep immunoSEQ assay, multiplex PCR amplified TCR CDR3 regions from genomic DNA. For each cell subset, the extracted genomic DNA was distributed evenly across all wells of several immunoSEQ 96-well plates, and each plate served as one replicate. For sorted subsets, approximately 0.2 ug of genomic DNA, equivalent to 25,000 to 35,000 T cell genomes, went into each replicate PCR. The purified libraries were quantified using a Qubit 3.0 fluorometer, sized with a Bioanalyzer 2100, and then quantified again using the KAPA Library Quantification kit. Every immunoSEQ 96-well plate was sequenced on a separate single-read 150-cycle Illumina NextSeq 550 flow cell. Per the authors' processing: The immunoSEQ output contained only junctional sequences without quality scores, so filtering could not match that applied to full-length reads. To assign V/J genes and CDR3, sequences were annotated against IMGT germline references using PyIR, a Python wrapper for IgBLAST v1.9. Any read was removed if the V/J assignment was weak (E-value above 1e-6), the CDR3 was missing, or the read contained stop codons, out-of-frame junctions, or ambiguous translated residues. A V3J clonotype was defined by an identical inferred V gene, J gene, and CDR3 amino acid sequence. Percentage overlap between repertoires was computed as shared unique clonotypes divided by the size of the smaller repertoire. RTK rarefaction, the Chao1 estimator, and Recon v2.1 estimates of unobserved clonotypes were used to assess repertoire richness. Generation probabilities were computed with OLGA for all TCRbeta clonotypes obtained by the gDNA method from several donors. The table was pulled from immuneACCESS by TCRdb, which kept in-frame rearrangements only. Such tables lose some clones; where checked, under half of the loss comes from unresolved V genes, and the rest has no known cause. V and J calls and clone size are given by that table; D and trimming were obtained from the DNA. The sample yields under 600,000 clones; roughly 98% were counted once. The biggest ten clones account for 0.3% of the sample.

Sequencing was carried out using naive CD8+ T cells sorted from blood. The sample's cell subset or site, from its label and the paper: CD45RA+CCR7+. The chain was built from TRBV6-5 and TRBJ1-5, with the D gene not clear enough to name. This sequence originates from a man aged 30-40 years in good health. The DNA reads TGTGCCAGCAGCCCGTTTAGCAATCAGCCCCAGCATTTT. Its protein is CASSPFSNQPQHF.